This TCR beta chain was retrieved from a study of cytomegalovirus exposure and HLA in healthy donors. Study as a whole: The platform used for the 110 or so validation repertoires matched that of the 500 to 850 first-cohort repertoires, a later analysis reported.

Overall study findings and caveats: In vitro data verified a few CMV-associated chains as specific for CMV antigens.

Details on this clone: Its matching antigen is unknown.

Measured with immunoSEQ multiplex PCR; TCRdb has only the in-frame clones, and not every one. Among 150,000 to 180,000 clones, roughly 86% were seen once, and the ten largest hold less than 2.5%. Germline-derived CDR1 and CDR2 are MNHNY and SVGAGI (reference sequence). Trimming took off 6 bases at V and 4 bases at J, with 15 bases between the two ends. The CDR3 spans 14 residues. The specimen was PBMCs. The receptor was isolated from a human donor in good health. This rearrangement joins TRBV6-6 to TRBJ1-2; D ambiguous. The CDR3 coding sequence is TGTGCCAGCAGCGGCGACATGGCTCCCTATGGCTACACCTTC. This sequence encodes CASSGDMAPYGYTF.